The rows below give T cell receptor beta chains drawn from one sample of a study of T cell responses to AZD1222 COVID-19 vaccine. Produced via immunoSEQ multiplex PCR; TCRdb's table is partial and in-frame only. The sample lists about 97,000 clones, 91% seen once, with 7.5% in the top ten. The material sequenced was peripheral blood, taken on day 0 of AZD1222 vaccination. The receptors here all came from an adult in good health. The CDR3 runs from the conserved cysteine through the conserved F or W. Each record gives: D gene, clone size, J gene, V gene, CDR3 protein, CDR3 DNA. The D gene is left open where the match is weak. Rows give clone size only sometimes, using once, few, many, or a class for an expanded clone.

d_gene: .; abundance: .; j_gene: TRBJ1-2; v_gene: TRBV9; CDR3aa: CASSVMGQNYGYTF; CDR3nt: TGTGCCAGCAGCGTAATGGGGCAGAACTATGGCTACACCTTC
d_gene: .; abundance: .; j_gene: TRBJ1-1; v_gene: TRBV6-5; CDR3aa: CASSYLSRENTEAFF; CDR3nt: TGTGCCAGCAGTTATTTGAGTCGAGAGAACACTGAAGCTTTCTTT
d_gene: .; abundance: once; j_gene: TRBJ2-7; v_gene: TRBV14; CDR3aa: CASSQHKGTPRGGEQYF; CDR3nt: TGTGCCAGCAGCCAGCATAAGGGGACACCCCGAGGAGGCGAGCAGTACTTC
d_gene: .; abundance: .; j_gene: TRBJ1-6; v_gene: TRBV9; CDR3aa: CASSPRGSTVNSPLHF; CDR3nt: TGTGCCAGCAGCCCCCGAGGATCGACGGTAAATTCACCCCTCCACTTT
d_gene: .; abundance: .; j_gene: TRBJ2-6; v_gene: TRBV28; CDR3aa: CASRTGRILGANVLTF; CDR3nt: TGTGCCAGCAGGACAGGGAGGATTCTTGGGGCCAACGTCCTGACTTTC
d_gene: .; abundance: .; j_gene: TRBJ1-6; v_gene: TRBV2; CDR3aa: CASRDTGRRSPLHF; CDR3nt: TGTGCCAGCAGGGATACAGGGCGCCGTTCACCCCTCCACTTT
d_gene: .; abundance: .; j_gene: TRBJ1-3; v_gene: TRBV9; CDR3aa: CASSAEGITIYF; CDR3nt: TGTGCCAGCAGCGCCGAGGGGATCACCATATATTTT
d_gene: .; abundance: medium-sized; j_gene: TRBJ1-1; v_gene: TRBV6-5; CDR3aa: CASSLLGTGTEAFF; CDR3nt: TGTGCCAGCAGCCTCCTAGGAACAGGGACTGAAGCTTTCTTT
d_gene: TRBD1; abundance: .; j_gene: TRBJ1-3; v_gene: TRBV6-6; CDR3aa: CASSSRGQGGNTIYF; CDR3nt: TGTGCCAGCAGTTCGCGGGGACAGGGCGGGAACACCATATATTTT
d_gene: .; abundance: .; j_gene: TRBJ1-1; v_gene: TRBV11-2; CDR3aa: CASCRGRLEEAFF; CDR3nt: TGTGCCAGCTGCCGGGGACGGCTGGAGGAAGCTTTCTTT
d_gene: TRBD2; abundance: .; j_gene: TRBJ2-1; v_gene: TRBV7-3; CDR3aa: CASSASGGSSYNEQFF; CDR3nt: TGTGCCAGCAGCGCTAGCGGGGGAAGCTCCTACAATGAGCAGTTCTTC
d_gene: TRBD1; abundance: .; j_gene: TRBJ1-4; v_gene: TRBV6-5; CDR3aa: CASSYSGQGEDEKLFF; CDR3nt: TGTGCCAGCAGTTACTCCGGACAGGGAGAGGACGAAAAACTGTTTTTT
d_gene: .; abundance: once; j_gene: TRBJ1-1; v_gene: TRBV11-1; CDR3aa: CASSHYTEAFF; CDR3nt: TGTGCCAGCAGCCACTACACTGAAGCTTTCTTT
d_gene: TRBD2; abundance: once; j_gene: TRBJ2-5; v_gene: TRBV10-3; CDR3aa: CAISGTRGETQYF; CDR3nt: TGTGCCATCAGTGGGACTAGAGGGGAGACCCAGTACTTC
d_gene: .; abundance: .; j_gene: TRBJ1-4; v_gene: TRBV2; CDR3aa: CASGGAQNEKLFF; CDR3nt: TGTGCCAGCGGGGGGGCGCAAAATGAAAAACTGTTTTTT
d_gene: .; abundance: .; j_gene: TRBJ1-5; v_gene: TRBV27; CDR3aa: CASSLFGEVGSNQPQHF; CDR3nt: TGTGCCAGCAGTTTGTTCGGGGAAGTGGGCAGCAATCAGCCCCAGCATTTT
d_gene: TRBD2; abundance: .; j_gene: TRBJ2-1; v_gene: TRBV5-1; CDR3aa: CASSLPSGGDNEQFF; CDR3nt: TGCGCCAGCAGCCTCCCTAGCGGGGGGGACAATGAGCAGTTCTTC
d_gene: .; abundance: .; j_gene: TRBJ1-5; v_gene: TRBV5-1; CDR3aa: CASRMGPIESAQHF; CDR3nt: TGCGCCAGCAGGATGGGGCCGATAGAATCGGCCCAGCATTTT
d_gene: .; abundance: .; j_gene: TRBJ1-1; v_gene: TRBV5-5; CDR3aa: CASSFEEGGETEAFF; CDR3nt: TGTGCCAGCAGCTTCGAGGAGGGGGGAGAGACTGAAGCTTTCTTT
d_gene: TRBD1; abundance: .; j_gene: TRBJ1-4; v_gene: TRBV7-9; CDR3aa: CASSPGTGTATNEKLFF; CDR3nt: TGTGCCAGCAGCCCTGGGACAGGGACAGCAACTAATGAAAAACTGTTTTTT
d_gene: .; abundance: .; j_gene: TRBJ1-3; v_gene: TRBV7-2; CDR3aa: CASSSQGRFFSGNTIYF; CDR3nt: TGTGCCAGCAGCTCTCAAGGACGGTTTTTCTCTGGAAACACCATATATTTT
d_gene: .; abundance: .; j_gene: TRBJ1-6; v_gene: TRBV7-9; CDR3aa: CASSPGGGNSPLHF; CDR3nt: TGTGCCAGCAGTCCCGGCGGGGGGAATTCACCCCTCCACTTT
d_gene: TRBD1; abundance: .; j_gene: TRBJ1-2; v_gene: TRBV6-5; CDR3aa: CASTSRDRDHYGYTF; CDR3nt: TGTGCCAGCACTAGCCGGGACAGGGATCACTATGGCTACACCTTC
d_gene: .; abundance: .; j_gene: TRBJ2-2; v_gene: TRBV19; CDR3aa: CASRTANTGELFF; CDR3nt: TGTGCCAGTCGGACGGCGAACACCGGGGAGCTGTTTTTT
d_gene: .; abundance: .; j_gene: TRBJ2-2; v_gene: TRBV7-3; CDR3aa: CASSLIAGPNTGELFF; CDR3nt: TGTGCCAGCAGCTTAATCGCCGGCCCGAACACCGGGGAGCTGTTTTTT
d_gene: TRBD2; abundance: .; j_gene: TRBJ2-1; v_gene: TRBV4-1; CDR3aa: CASSQGPSGSSYNEQFF; CDR3nt: TGCGCCAGCAGCCAAGGTCCTAGCGGGAGCTCCTACAATGAGCAGTTCTTC
d_gene: .; abundance: .; j_gene: TRBJ1-5; v_gene: TRBV21-1; CDR3aa: CASRPRQPQHF; CDR3nt: TGTGCCAGCAGGCCGCGGCAGCCCCAGCATTTT
d_gene: .; abundance: .; j_gene: TRBJ1-3; v_gene: TRBV7-2; CDR3aa: CASSPLWETGNTIYF; CDR3nt: TGTGCCAGCAGCCCTCTTTGGGAAACTGGAAACACCATATATTTT
d_gene: .; abundance: .; j_gene: TRBJ1-2; v_gene: TRBV30; CDR3aa: CAWTRRGYGYTF; CDR3nt: TGTGCCTGGACGCGCAGGGGCTATGGCTACACCTTC
d_gene: .; abundance: .; j_gene: TRBJ1-4; v_gene: TRBV15; CDR3aa: CATSRERDREKLFF; CDR3nt: TGTGCCACCAGCAGAGAGCGGGACCGGGAAAAACTGTTTTTT
d_gene: .; abundance: .; j_gene: TRBJ1-1; v_gene: TRBV7-2; CDR3aa: CASSFNRDILLAFF; CDR3nt: TGTGCCAGCAGCTTTAACCGGGACATCCTCTTGGCTTTCTTT
d_gene: .; abundance: .; j_gene: TRBJ2-7; v_gene: TRBV7-3; CDR3aa: CASSLDSGPSYEQYF; CDR3nt: TGTGCCAGCAGCTTAGATTCGGGGCCCTCCTACGAGCAGTACTTC
d_gene: .; abundance: .; j_gene: TRBJ2-6; v_gene: TRBV5-1; CDR3aa: CASSGTHRSGANVLTF; CDR3nt: TGCGCCAGCAGCGGAACACATCGCTCTGGGGCCAACGTCCTGACTTTC
d_gene: .; abundance: .; j_gene: TRBJ1-1; v_gene: TRBV7-2; CDR3aa: CASSLFFTEAFF; CDR3nt: TGTGCCAGCAGCTTATTCTTTACTGAAGCTTTCTTT
d_gene: .; abundance: .; j_gene: TRBJ1-4; v_gene: TRBV6-1; CDR3aa: CASSDRGEIEKLFF; CDR3nt: TGTGCCAGCAGTGACCGAGGGGAGATTGAAAAACTGTTTTTT
d_gene: .; abundance: few; j_gene: TRBJ2-2; v_gene: TRBV2; CDR3aa: CASSPRNTGELFF; CDR3nt: TGTGCCAGCAGTCCCCGGAACACCGGGGAGCTGTTTTTT
d_gene: TRBD1; abundance: once; j_gene: TRBJ1-2; v_gene: TRBV5-5; CDR3aa: CASSPKAGTGSVTDYGYTF; CDR3nt: TGTGCCAGCAGCCCGAAGGCCGGGACAGGGTCCGTTACCGACTATGGCTACACCTTC
d_gene: .; abundance: .; j_gene: TRBJ1-2; v_gene: TRBV19; CDR3aa: CATLPTPGQLPGQLHYGYTF; CDR3nt: TGTGCCACCCTTCCGACCCCCGGACAGCTTCCCGGACAGCTTCACTATGGCTACACCTTC
d_gene: TRBD2; abundance: .; j_gene: TRBJ2-1; v_gene: TRBV7-7; CDR3aa: CASSQTSGGNEQFF; CDR3nt: TGTGCTAGCAGCCAGACTAGCGGGGGGAATGAGCAGTTCTTC
d_gene: TRBD1; abundance: once; j_gene: TRBJ1-6; v_gene: TRBV6-5; CDR3aa: CASSLNRGQGNSPLHF; CDR3nt: TGTGCCAGCAGTTTGAACAGGGGGCAAGGAAATTCACCCCTCCACTTT
d_gene: .; abundance: once; j_gene: TRBJ1-5; v_gene: TRBV3-1/TRBV3-2; CDR3aa: CASSQGQALSNQPQHF; CDR3nt: TGTGCCAGCAGCCAAGGACAGGCGCTTAGCAATCAGCCCCAGCATTTT
d_gene: .; abundance: .; j_gene: TRBJ1-5; v_gene: TRBV2; CDR3aa: CASRVPGQPQHF; CDR3nt: TGTGCCAGCAGGGTCCCTGGGCAGCCCCAGCATTTT
d_gene: .; abundance: .; j_gene: TRBJ2-5; v_gene: TRBV20-1; CDR3aa: CSASRREQTQYF; CDR3nt: TGCAGTGCTAGTCGTAGGGAACAGACCCAGTACTTC
d_gene: .; abundance: .; j_gene: TRBJ1-1; v_gene: TRBV5-1; CDR3aa: CASSLVGKNTEAFF; CDR3nt: TGCGCCAGCAGCTTGGTAGGAAAGAACACTGAAGCTTTCTTT
d_gene: TRBD1; abundance: .; j_gene: TRBJ1-1; v_gene: TRBV6-1; CDR3aa: CASSERQGKPEAFF; CDR3nt: TGTGCCAGCAGTGAGAGACAGGGCAAACCTGAAGCTTTCTTT